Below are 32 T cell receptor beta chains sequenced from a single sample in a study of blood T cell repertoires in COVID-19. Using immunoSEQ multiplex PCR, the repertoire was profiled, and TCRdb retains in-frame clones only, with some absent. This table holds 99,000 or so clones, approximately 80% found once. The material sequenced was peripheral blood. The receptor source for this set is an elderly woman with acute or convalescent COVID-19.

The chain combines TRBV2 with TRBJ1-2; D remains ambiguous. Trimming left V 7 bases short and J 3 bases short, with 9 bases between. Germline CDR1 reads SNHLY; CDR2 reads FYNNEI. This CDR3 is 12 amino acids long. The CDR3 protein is CASTGGDYGYTF. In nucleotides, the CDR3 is TGTGCCAGCACAGGCGGGGACTATGGCTACACCTTC.

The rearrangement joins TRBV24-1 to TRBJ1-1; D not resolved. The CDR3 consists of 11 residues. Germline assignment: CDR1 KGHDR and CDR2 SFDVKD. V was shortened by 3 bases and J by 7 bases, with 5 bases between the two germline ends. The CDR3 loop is CATSDGGEAFF. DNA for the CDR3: TGTGCCACCAGTGATGGCGGTGAAGCTTTCTTT.

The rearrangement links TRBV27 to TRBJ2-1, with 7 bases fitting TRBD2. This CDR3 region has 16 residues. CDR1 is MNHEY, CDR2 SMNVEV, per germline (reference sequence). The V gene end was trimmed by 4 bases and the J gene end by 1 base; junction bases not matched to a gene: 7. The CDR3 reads CASSSPGGGSYNEQFF. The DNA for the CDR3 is TGTGCCAGCAGTTCCCCGGGAGGAGGTTCCTACAATGAGCAGTTCTTC.

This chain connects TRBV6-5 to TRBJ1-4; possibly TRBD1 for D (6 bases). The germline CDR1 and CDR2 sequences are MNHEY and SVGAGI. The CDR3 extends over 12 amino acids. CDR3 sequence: CVRGVTGEKLFF. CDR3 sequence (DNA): TGTGTCAGGGGTGTTACGGGGGAAAAACTGTTTTTT.

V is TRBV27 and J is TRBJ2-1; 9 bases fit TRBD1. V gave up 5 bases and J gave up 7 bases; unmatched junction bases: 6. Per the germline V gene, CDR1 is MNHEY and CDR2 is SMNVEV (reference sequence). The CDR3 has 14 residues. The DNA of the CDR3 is TGTGCCAGCAGTCCGGGACAGGGTAAAAATGAGCAGTTCTTC. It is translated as CASSPGQGKNEQFF.

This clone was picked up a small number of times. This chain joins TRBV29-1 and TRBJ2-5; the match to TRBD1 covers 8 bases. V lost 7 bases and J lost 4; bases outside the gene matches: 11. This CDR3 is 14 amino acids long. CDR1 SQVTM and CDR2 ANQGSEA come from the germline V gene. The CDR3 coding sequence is TGCAGCGCCCGGACAGGGCCAGGGCTAGAGACCCAGTACTTC. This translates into CSARTGPGLETQYF.

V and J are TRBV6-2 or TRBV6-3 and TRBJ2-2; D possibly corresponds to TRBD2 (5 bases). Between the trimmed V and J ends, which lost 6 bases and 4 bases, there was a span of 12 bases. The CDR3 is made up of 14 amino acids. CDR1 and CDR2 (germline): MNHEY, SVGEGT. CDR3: CASSQLGFTGELFF. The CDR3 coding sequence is TGTGCCAGCAGCCAACTAGGTTTCACCGGGGAGCTGTTTTTT.

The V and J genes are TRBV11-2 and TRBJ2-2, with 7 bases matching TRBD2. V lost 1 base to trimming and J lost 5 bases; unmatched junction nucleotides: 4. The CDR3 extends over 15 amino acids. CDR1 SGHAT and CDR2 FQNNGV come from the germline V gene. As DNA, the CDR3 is TGTGCCAGCAGCTTAGTAAGCGGGACGACCGGGGAGCTGTTTTTT. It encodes CASSLVSGTTGELFF.

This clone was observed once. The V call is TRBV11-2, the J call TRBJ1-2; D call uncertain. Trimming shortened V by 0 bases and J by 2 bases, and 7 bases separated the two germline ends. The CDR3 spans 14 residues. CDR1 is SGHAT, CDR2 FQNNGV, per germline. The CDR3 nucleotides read TGTGCCAGCAGCTTAGAGGGCAGAAACTATGGCTACACCTTC. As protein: CASSLEGRNYGYTF.

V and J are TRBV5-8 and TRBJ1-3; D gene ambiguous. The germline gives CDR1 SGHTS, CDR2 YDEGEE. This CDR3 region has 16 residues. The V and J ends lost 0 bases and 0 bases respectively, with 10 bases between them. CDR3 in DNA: TGTGCCAGCAGCTTGGCCGTCTCAGTCTCTGGAAACACCATATATTTT. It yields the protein CASSLAVSVSGNTIYF.

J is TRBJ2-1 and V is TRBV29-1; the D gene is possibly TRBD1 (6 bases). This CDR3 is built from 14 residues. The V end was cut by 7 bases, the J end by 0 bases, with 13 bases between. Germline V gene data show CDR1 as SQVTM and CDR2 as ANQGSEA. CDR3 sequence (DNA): TGCAGCGCTGGGGGCGGCAGCTCCTACAATGAGCAGTTCTTC. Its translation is CSAGGGSSYNEQFF.

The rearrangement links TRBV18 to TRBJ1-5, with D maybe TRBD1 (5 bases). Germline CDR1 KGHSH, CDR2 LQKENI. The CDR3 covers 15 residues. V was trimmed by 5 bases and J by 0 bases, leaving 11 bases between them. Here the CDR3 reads CASSSGLVSNQPQHF. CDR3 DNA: TGTGCCAGCTCATCGGGACTGGTTAGCAATCAGCCCCAGCATTTT.

In DNA form, the CDR3 reads TGCGCCAGCAGGATGGGGCCAGGGTGGGACAATCAGCCCCAGCATTTT. Protein sequence: CASRMGPGWDNQPQHF. The V and J genes are TRBV5-1 and TRBJ1-5; D is possibly TRBD1 (5 bases). V lost 5 bases and J 3 bases, leaving 18 bases between the germline ends. This CDR3 has 16 residues. Germline loops: CDR1 SGHRS, CDR2 YFSETQ. The full variable domain, its missing parts supplied by reference TRBV5-1 and TRBJ1-5, is KAGVTQTPRYLIKTRGQQVTLSCSPISGHRSVSWYQQTPGQGLQFLFEYFSETQRNKGNFPGRFSGRQFSNSRSEMNVSTLELGDSALYLCASRMGPGWDNQPQHFGDGTRLSIL.

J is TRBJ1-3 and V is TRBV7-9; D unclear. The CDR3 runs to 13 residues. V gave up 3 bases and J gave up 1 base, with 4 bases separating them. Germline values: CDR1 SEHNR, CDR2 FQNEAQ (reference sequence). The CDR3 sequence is CASSLRSGNTIYF. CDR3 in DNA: TGTGCCAGCAGCTTGAGGTCTGGAAACACCATATATTTT.

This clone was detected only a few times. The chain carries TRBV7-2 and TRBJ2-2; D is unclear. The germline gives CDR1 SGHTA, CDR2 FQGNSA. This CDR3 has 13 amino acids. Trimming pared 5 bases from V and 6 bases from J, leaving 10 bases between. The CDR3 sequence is CASSVRHSGELFF. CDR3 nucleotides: TGTGCCAGCAGCGTCCGACATTCCGGGGAGCTGTTTTTT.

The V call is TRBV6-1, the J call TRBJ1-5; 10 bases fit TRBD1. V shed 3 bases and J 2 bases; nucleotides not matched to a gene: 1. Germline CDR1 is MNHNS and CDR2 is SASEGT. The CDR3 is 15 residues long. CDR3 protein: CASSEDRGGNQPQHF. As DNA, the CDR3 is TGTGCCAGCAGTGAGGACAGGGGGGGCAATCAGCCCCAGCATTTT.

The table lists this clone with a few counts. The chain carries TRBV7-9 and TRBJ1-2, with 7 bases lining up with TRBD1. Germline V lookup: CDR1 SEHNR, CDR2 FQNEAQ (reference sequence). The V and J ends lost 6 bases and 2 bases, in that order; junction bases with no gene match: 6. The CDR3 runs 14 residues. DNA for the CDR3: TGTGCCAGCAGGGGGGGACAGCTCAACTATGGCTACACCTTC. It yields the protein CASRGGQLNYGYTF.

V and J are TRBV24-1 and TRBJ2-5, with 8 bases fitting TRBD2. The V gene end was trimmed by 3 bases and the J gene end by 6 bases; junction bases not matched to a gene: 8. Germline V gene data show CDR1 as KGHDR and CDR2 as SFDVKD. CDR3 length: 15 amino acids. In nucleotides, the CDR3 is TGTGCCACCAGTGATACGGGAGGGTCCGGGAAGACCCAGTACTTC. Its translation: CATSDTGGSGKTQYF.

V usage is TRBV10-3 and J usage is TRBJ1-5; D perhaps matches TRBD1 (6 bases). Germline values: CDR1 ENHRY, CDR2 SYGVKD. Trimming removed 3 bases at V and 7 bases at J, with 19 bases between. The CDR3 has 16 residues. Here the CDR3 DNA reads TGTGCCATCAGTGACGTCCGGGGGGGCTCGGGACAGCCCCAGCATTTT. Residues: CAISDVRGGSGQPQHF.

This chain's CDR3 is CASSPTGGYQETQYF. In DNA, the CDR3 is TGTGCCAGCAGCCCAACGGGAGGTTACCAAGAGACCCAGTACTTC. The chain links TRBV7-2 to TRBJ2-5; TRBD2 agrees at 7 bases. V shed 5 bases, J shed 0 bases, and the junction held 6 bases outside the gene matches. The CDR3 is made up of 15 amino acids. CDR1 and CDR2 (germline): SGHTA, FQGNSA.

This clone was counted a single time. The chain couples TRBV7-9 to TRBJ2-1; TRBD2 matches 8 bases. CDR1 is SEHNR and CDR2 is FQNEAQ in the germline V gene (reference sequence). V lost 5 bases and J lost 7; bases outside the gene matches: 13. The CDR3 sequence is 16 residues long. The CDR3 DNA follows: TGTGCCAGCAGCCCCCCGGGACTAGAAAAAATAAATGAGCAGTTCTTC. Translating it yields CASSPPGLEKINEQFF.

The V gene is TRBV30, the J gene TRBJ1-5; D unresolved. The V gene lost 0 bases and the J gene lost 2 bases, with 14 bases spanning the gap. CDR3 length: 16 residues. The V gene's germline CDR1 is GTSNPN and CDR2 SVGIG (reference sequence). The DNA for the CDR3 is TGTGCCTGGAGTGTACTGGGAGGGTTGGGCAATCAGCCCCAGCATTTT. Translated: CAWSVLGGLGNQPQHF.

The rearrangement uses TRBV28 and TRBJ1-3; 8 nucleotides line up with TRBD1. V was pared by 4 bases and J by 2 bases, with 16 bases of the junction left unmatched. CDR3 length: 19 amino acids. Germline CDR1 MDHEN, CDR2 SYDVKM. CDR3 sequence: CASSSDTRVPTGAGNTIYF. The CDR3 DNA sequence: TGTGCCAGCAGTTCAGACACCCGTGTCCCGACAGGGGCTGGAAACACCATATATTTT. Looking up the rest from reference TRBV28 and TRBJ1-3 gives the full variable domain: DVKVTQSSRYLVKRTGEKVFLECVQDMDHENMFWYRQDPGLGLRLIYFSYDVKMKEKGDIPEGYSVSREKKERFSLILESASTNQTSMYLCASSSDTRVPTGAGNTIYFGEGSWLTVV.

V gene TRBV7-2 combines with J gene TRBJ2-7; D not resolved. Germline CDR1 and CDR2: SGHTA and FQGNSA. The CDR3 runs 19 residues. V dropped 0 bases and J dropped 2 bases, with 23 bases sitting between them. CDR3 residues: CASSLALSSGSGKTYEQYV. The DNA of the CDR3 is TGTGCCAGCAGCTTAGCCCTCTCTTCCGGGTCCGGAAAAACCTACGAGCAGTACGTC.

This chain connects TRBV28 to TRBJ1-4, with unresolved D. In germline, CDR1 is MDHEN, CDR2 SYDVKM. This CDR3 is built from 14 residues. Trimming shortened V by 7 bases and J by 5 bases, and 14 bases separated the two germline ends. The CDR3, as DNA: TGTGCCAGCACTAGGCACGGTCAGAATGAAAAACTGTTTTTT. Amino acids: CASTRHGQNEKLFF.

CDR3 region: CASSMDRGRTEAFF. CDR3 nucleotides: TGTGCCAGCAGCATGGACAGGGGGAGGACTGAAGCTTTCTTT. The J gene is TRBJ1-1, the V gene TRBV5-6; 10 bases agree with TRBD1. CDR1 and CDR2 from the germline V gene are SGHDT and YYEEEE. Germline trimming cut 4 bases from V and 5 bases from J; bases unmatched to any gene: 5. This CDR3 has 14 residues. Together with reference TRBV5-6 and TRBJ1-1, the CDR3 gives the full variable domain: DAGVTQSPTHLIKTRGQQVTLRCSPKSGHDTVSWYQQALGQGPQFIFQYYEEEERQRGNFPDRFSGHQFPNYSSELNVNALLLGDSALYLCASSMDRGRTEAFFGQGTRLTVV.

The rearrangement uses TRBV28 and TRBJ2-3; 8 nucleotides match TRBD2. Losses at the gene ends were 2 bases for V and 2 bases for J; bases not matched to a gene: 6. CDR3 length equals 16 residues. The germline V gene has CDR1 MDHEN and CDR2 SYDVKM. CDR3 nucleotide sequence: TGTGCCAGCAGTTTACGCGCGGGAGGACCCACAGATACGCAGTATTTT. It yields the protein CASSLRAGGPTDTQYF. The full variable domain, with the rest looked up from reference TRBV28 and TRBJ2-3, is DVKVTQSSRYLVKRTGEKVFLECVQDMDHENMFWYRQDPGLGLRLIYFSYDVKMKEKGDIPEGYSVSREKKERFSLILESASTNQTSMYLCASSLRAGGPTDTQYFGPGTRLTVL.

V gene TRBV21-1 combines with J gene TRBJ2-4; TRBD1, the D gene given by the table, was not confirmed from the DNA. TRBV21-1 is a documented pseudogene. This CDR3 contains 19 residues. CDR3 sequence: CASSKRPGTGDPGENIQYF. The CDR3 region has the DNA TGTGCCAGCAGCAAGCGGCCCGGGACAGGGGACCCCGGAGAAAACATTCAGTACTTC.

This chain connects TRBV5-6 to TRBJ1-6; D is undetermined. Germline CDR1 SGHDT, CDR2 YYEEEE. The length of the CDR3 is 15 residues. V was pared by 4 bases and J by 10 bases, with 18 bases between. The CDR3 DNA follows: TGTGCCAGCAGCCTGCTGGTCTCGGGAGGGTCACCCCTCCACTTT. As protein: CASSLLVSGGSPLHF.

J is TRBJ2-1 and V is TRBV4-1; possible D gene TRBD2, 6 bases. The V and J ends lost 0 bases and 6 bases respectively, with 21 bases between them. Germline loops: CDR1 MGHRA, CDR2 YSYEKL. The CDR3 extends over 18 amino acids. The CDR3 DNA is TGCGCCAGCAGCCAAGATACGGGGGTCGTGACGCCCTTCAATGAGCAGTTCTTC. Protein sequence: CASSQDTGVVTPFNEQFF.

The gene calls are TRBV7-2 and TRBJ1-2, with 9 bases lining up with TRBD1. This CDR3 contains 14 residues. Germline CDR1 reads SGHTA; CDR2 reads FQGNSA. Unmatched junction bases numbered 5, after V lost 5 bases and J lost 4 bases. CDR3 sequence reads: CASSVGQGAYGYTF. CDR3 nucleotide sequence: TGTGCCAGCAGCGTGGGACAGGGAGCCTATGGCTACACCTTC.

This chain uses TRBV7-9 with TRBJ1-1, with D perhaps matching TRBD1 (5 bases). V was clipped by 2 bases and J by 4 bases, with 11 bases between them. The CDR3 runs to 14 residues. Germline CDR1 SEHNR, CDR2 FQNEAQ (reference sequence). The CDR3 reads CASSLKGGVTEAFF. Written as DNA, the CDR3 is TGTGCCAGCAGCTTAAAGGGAGGGGTCACTGAAGCTTTCTTT.